This T cell receptor (beta chain) was captured by sequencing in a study of CD8 T cells in ankylosing spondylitis. Broader study findings: It appeared that ankylosing spondylitis blood was characterized by a TCR beta motif of several highly homologous variants. It was reported that disease-linked clones were significantly enriched in matched ankylosing spondylitis synovial fluid.

The ends were cut back, 5 bases at V and 7 bases at J, with 16 bases in the middle. The CDR3 extends over 14 amino acids. Germline CDR1 reads SGHRS; CDR2 reads YFSETQ. TCR beta libraries were made by quantitative 5'-RACE with molecular barcodes. TCRdb re-derived calls from the 5' RACE reads in MiXCR, one entry per CDR3 protein. The table includes about 130,000 distinct CDR3 sequences, about 7.3% detected once. The table lists this clonotype with many counts. Its antigen is unknown. The chain is built from TRBV5-1 and TRBJ2-1; a weak D match, TRBD1 (6 bases). The sample comprised blood, either unsorted or a sorted T cell fraction (not recorded which). The receptor was isolated from a female donor with ankylosing spondylitis or in good health (not recorded which). Here the CDR3 reads CASRRQVDNNEQFF. Here the CDR3 DNA reads TGCGCCAGCAGGAGACAGGTAGATAATAATGAGCAGTTCTTC.